Below, 2 T cell receptor beta chains from the same sample are listed, as sequenced in a study of shared clonotypes between healthy human individuals. Naive-designated CD8 cells lacked CD45RO, were positively enriched for CCR7, and omitted terminally differentiated effector memory CD45RA+ cells. Here immunoSEQ multiplex PCR was the method, and the copy in TCRdb shows in-frame clones only, minus some. The sample lists about 2.1 million clones, 93% occurring once. Sequenced material: naive CD8+ T cells from PBMCs. The receptor source for this set is a man aged 18-30 years in good health. Some clones in this sample may be carry-over from other donors' samples.

The gene calls are TRBV6-5 and TRBJ2-7, with TRBD2 as a possible D gene (6 bases). Looked up from germline, CDR1 is MNHEY and CDR2 is SVGAGI. The CDR3 runs to 15 residues. V was pared by 3 bases and J by 3 bases, with 15 bases between. Here the CDR3 reads CASSYRWEVLYEQYF. Here the CDR3 DNA reads TGTGCCAGCAGTTATAGGTGGGAGGTCCTCTACGAGCAGTACTTC.

The rearrangement uses TRBV9 and TRBJ1-3; D unresolved. Germline values: CDR1 SGDLS, CDR2 YYNGEE. Between the trimmed V and J ends, which lost 0 bases and 4 bases, there was a span of 17 bases. The length of the CDR3 is 17 residues. Here the CDR3 DNA reads TGTGCCAGCAGCGTAGAGTTGGCCCTCTCCGCGGGAAACACCATATATTTT. Translated, it gives CASSVELALSAGNTIYF.